Given below is one TCR beta chain in context. V lost 0 bases and J lost 2, with 3 bases in between. The germline CDR1 and CDR2 sequences are SGDLS and YYNGEE. The CDR3 extends over 14 amino acids. Using immunoSEQ multiplex PCR, the repertoire was profiled, and TCRdb retains in-frame clones only, with some absent. Of roughly 180,000 clones listed, 93% were seen once; the top ten hold roughly 4.3%. The sample is drawn from a study of control samples from healthy donors and cancer patients. This receptor was obtained from an older woman in good health. The rearrangement joins TRBV9 to TRBJ2-6; D is uncertain. Sequences were obtained from blood. The CDR3 here is CASSVAPGANVLTF. The CDR3 coding sequence is TGTGCCAGCAGCGTAGCCCCTGGGGCCAACGTCCTGACTTTC.